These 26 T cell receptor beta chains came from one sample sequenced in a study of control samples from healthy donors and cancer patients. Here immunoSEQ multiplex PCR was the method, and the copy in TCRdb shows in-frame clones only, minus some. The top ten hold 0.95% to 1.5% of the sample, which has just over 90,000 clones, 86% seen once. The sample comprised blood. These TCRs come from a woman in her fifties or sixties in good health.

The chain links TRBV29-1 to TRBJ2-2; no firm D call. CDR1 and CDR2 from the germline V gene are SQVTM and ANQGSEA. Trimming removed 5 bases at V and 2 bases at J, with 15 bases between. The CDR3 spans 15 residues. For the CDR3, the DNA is TGCAGCGTTTCACTGTTAGACCGAAACACCGGGGAGCTGTTTTTT. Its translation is CSVSLLDRNTGELFF.

The CDR3 bases are TGTGCCAGCTCACTGGGACACTTGAACACTGAAGCTTTCTTT. The encoded protein is CASSLGHLNTEAFF. The chain is built from TRBV18 and TRBJ1-1; D possibly corresponds to TRBD1 (6 bases). In germline, CDR1 is KGHSH, CDR2 LQKENI. V dropped 4 bases and J dropped 0 bases, with 9 bases sitting between them. The CDR3 runs to 14 residues.

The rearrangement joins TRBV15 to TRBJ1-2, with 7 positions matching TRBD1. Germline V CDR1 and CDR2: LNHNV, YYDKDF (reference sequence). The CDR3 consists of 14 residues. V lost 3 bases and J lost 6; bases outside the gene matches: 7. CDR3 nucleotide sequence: TGTGCCACCAGCAGGGCGGGACAGTCAAATGGCTACACCTTC. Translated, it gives CATSRAGQSNGYTF. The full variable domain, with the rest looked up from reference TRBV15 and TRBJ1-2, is DAMVIQNPRYQVTQFGKPVTLSCSQTLNHNVMYWYQQKSSQAPKLLFHYYDKDFNNEADTPDNFQSRRPNTSFCFLDIRSPGLGDTAMYLCATSRAGQSNGYTFGSGTRLTVV.

Here the CDR3 reads CASRYDRENTEAFF. In DNA, the CDR3 is TGTGCCAGCAGATATGACAGAGAGAACACTGAAGCTTTCTTT. The chain employs TRBV27 and TRBJ1-1, with D possibly being TRBD1 (5 bases). V lost 6 bases to trimming and J lost 1 base, with 12 bases between them. CDR1 is MNHEY, CDR2 SMNVEV, per germline (reference sequence). CDR3 length: 14 amino acids.

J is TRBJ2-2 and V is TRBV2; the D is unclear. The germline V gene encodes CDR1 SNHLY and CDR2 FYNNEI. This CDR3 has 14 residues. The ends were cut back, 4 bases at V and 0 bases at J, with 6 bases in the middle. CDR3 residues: CASSGASNTGELFF. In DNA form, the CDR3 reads TGTGCCAGCAGTGGGGCATCGAACACCGGGGAGCTGTTTTTT.

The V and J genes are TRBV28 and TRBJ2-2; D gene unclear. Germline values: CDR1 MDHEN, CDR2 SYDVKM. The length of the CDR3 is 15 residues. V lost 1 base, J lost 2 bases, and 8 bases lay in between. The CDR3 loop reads CASSLYGSNTGELFF. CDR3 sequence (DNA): TGTGCCAGCAGTTTATACGGCAGTAACACCGGGGAGCTGTTTTTT. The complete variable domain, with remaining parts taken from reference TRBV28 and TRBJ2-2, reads DVKVTQSSRYLVKRTGEKVFLECVQDMDHENMFWYRQDPGLGLRLIYFSYDVKMKEKGDIPEGYSVSREKKERFSLILESASTNQTSMYLCASSLYGSNTGELFFGEGSRLTVL.

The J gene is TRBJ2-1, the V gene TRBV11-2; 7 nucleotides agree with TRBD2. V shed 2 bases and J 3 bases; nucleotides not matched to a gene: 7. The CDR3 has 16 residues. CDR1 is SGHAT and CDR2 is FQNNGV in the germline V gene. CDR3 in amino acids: CASSLSGLAVYNEQFF. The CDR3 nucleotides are TGTGCCAGCAGCTTAAGCGGGCTAGCGGTCTACAATGAGCAGTTCTTC.

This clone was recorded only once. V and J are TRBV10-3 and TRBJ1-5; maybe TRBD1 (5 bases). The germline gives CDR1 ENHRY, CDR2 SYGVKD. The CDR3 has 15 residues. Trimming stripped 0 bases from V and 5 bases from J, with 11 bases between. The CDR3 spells CAISESGAGDQPQHF. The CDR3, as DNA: TGTGCCATCAGTGAGTCAGGGGCGGGGGATCAGCCCCAGCATTTT.

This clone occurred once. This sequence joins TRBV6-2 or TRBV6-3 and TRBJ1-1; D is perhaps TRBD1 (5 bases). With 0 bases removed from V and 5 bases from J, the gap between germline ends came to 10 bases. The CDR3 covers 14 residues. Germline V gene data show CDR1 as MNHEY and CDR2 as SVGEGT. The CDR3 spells CASSYSGGNTEAFF. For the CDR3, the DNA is TGTGCCAGCAGTTACTCGGGGGGAAATACTGAAGCTTTCTTT.

As DNA, the CDR3 is TGTGCCAGCAGTTTCGGCGGGGGGGATCAGCCCCAGCATTTT. Translated: CASSFGGGDQPQHF. This chain joins TRBV28 and TRBJ1-5; D is possibly TRBD1 (5 bases). Germline values: CDR1 MDHEN, CDR2 SYDVKM. CDR3 length: 14 amino acids. Trimming took off 3 bases at V and 5 bases at J, with 11 bases between the two ends.

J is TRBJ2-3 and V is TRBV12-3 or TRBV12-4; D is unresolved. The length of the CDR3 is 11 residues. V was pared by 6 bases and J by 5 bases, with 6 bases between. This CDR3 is CASSDVDTQYF. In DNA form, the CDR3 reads TGTGCCAGCAGCGACGTAGATACGCAGTATTTT.

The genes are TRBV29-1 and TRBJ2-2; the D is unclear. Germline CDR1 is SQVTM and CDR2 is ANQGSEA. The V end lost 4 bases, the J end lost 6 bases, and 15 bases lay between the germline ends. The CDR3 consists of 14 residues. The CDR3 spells CSVGAGPEAGELFF. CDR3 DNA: TGCAGCGTTGGAGCAGGCCCCGAGGCCGGGGAGCTGTTTTTT.

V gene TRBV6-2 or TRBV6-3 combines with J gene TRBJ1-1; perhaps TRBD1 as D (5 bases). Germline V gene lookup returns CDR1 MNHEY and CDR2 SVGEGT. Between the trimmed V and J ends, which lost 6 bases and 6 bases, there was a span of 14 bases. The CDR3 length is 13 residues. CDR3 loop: CASSSLRGSEAFF. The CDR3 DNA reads TGTGCCAGCAGCTCCTTACGGGGGTCTGAAGCTTTCTTT.

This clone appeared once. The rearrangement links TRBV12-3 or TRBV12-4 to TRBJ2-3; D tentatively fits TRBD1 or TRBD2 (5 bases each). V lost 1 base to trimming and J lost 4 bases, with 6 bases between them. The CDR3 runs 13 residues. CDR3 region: CASSLGGADTQYF. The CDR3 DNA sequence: TGTGCCAGCAGTTTAGGAGGGGCAGATACGCAGTATTTT.

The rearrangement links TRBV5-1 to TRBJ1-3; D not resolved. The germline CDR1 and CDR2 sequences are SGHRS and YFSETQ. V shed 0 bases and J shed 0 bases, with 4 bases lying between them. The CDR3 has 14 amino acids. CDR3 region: CASSLAASGNTIYF. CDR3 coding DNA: TGCGCCAGCAGCTTGGCTGCCTCTGGAAACACCATATATTTT. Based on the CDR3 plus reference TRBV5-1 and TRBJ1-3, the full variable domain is KAGVTQTPRYLIKTRGQQVTLSCSPISGHRSVSWYQQTPGQGLQFLFEYFSETQRNKGNFPGRFSGRQFSNSRSEMNVSTLELGDSALYLCASSLAASGNTIYFGEGSWLTVV.

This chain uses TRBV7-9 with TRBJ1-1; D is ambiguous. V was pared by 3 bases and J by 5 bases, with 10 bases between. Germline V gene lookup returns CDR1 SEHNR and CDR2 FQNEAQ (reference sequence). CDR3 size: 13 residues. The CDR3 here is CASSFGVETEAFF. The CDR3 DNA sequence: TGTGCCAGCAGCTTTGGGGTGGAGACTGAAGCTTTCTTT.

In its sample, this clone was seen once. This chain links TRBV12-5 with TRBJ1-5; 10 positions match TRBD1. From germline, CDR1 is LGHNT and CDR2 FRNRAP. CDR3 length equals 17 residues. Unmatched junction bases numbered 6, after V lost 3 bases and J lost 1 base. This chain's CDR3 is CASGLGQGGYSNQPQHF. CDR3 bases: TGTGCTAGTGGTTTAGGACAGGGGGGATACAGCAATCAGCCCCAGCATTTT.

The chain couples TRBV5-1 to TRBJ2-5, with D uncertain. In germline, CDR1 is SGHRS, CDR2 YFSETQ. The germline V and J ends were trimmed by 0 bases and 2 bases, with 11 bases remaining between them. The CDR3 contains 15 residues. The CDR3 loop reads CASSLVAASQETQYF. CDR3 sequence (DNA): TGCGCCAGCAGCTTGGTGGCGGCTTCTCAAGAGACCCAGTACTTC.

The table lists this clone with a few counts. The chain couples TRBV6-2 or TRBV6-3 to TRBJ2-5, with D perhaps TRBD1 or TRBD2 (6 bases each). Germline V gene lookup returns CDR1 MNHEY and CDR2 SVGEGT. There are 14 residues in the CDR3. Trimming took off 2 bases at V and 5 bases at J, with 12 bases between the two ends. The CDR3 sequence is CASSYGGRVETQYF. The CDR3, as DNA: TGTGCCAGCAGTTACGGGGGGCGGGTTGAGACCCAGTACTTC.

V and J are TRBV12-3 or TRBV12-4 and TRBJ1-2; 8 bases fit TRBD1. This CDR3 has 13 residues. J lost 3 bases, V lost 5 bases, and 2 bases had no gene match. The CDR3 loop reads CASSLQGDYGYTF. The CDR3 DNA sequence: TGTGCCAGCAGTCTACAGGGGGACTATGGCTACACCTTC.

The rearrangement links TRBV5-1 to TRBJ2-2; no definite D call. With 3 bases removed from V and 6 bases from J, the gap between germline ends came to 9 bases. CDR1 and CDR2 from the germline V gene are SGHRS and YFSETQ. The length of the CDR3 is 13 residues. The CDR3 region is CASSSGRAGELFF. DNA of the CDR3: TGCGCCAGCAGCTCCGGCCGGGCCGGGGAGCTGTTTTTT. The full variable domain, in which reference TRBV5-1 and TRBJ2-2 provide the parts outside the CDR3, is KAGVTQTPRYLIKTRGQQVTLSCSPISGHRSVSWYQQTPGQGLQFLFEYFSETQRNKGNFPGRFSGRQFSNSRSEMNVSTLELGDSALYLCASSSGRAGELFFGEGSRLTVL.

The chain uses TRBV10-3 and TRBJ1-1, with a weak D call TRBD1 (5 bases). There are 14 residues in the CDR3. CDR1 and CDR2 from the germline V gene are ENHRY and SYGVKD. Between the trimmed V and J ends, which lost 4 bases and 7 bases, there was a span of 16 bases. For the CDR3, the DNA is TGTGCCATCAGTGGAGGGACGGGGGTCCTTGAAGCTTTCTTT. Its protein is CAISGGTGVLEAFF.

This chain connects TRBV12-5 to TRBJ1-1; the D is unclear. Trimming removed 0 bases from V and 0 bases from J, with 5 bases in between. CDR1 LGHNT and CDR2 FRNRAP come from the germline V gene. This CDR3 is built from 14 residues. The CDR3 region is CASGLVLLNTEAFF. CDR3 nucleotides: TGTGCTAGTGGTTTGGTACTCTTGAACACTGAAGCTTTCTTT.

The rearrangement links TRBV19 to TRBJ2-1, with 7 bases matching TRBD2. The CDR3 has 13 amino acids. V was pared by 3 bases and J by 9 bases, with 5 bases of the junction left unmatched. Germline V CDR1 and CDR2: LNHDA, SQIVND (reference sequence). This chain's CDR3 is CASSILGGSEQFF. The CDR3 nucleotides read TGTGCCAGTAGTATCTTGGGAGGGAGTGAGCAGTTCTTC.

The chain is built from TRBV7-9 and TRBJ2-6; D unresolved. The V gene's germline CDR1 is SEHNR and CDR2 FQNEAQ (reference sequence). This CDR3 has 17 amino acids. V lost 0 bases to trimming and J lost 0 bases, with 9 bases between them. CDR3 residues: CASSLAGRSSGANVLTF. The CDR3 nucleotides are TGTGCCAGCAGCTTAGCGGGCAGGTCCTCTGGGGCCAACGTCCTGACTTTC. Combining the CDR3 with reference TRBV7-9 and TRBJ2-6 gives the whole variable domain DTGVSQNPRHKITKRGQNVTFRCDPISEHNRLYWYRQTLGQGPEFLTYFQNEAQLEKSRLLSDRFSAERPKGSFSTLEIQRTEQGDSAMYLCASSLAGRSSGANVLTFGAGSRLTVL.

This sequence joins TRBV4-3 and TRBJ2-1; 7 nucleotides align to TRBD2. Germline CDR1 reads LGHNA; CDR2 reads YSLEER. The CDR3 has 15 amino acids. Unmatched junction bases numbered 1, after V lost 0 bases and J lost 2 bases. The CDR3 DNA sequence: TGCGCCAGCAGCCAAGAAAGCGGGACCTACAATGAGCAGTTCTTC. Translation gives CASSQESGTYNEQFF.